Below are 8 T cell receptor beta chains sequenced from a single sample in a study of CD8 T cells in Susac syndrome. The authors reverse transcribed roughly 0.5 to 1 ug RNA with random hexamers. TCRdb processed the immunoSEQ multiplex PCR reads anew with MiXCR; each CDR3 protein has one entry. The sample yields more than 70,000 distinct CDR3 sequences, approximately 93% seen once. The source material was CD8+ T cells from PBMCs. The origin of the receptors is a human donor with Susac syndrome.

The rearrangement joins TRBV29-1 to TRBJ2-1; 8 bases align to TRBD2. V shed 8 bases and J 9 bases; nucleotides not matched to a gene: 15. The CDR3 loop spans 14 amino acids. Germline V gene sequence: CDR1 SQVTM, CDR2 ANQGSEA. The CDR3 DNA reads TGCAGCACCTTAGGCGGGGGGCCTCGGGCTGAGCAGTTCTTC. Protein sequence: CSTLGGGPRAEQFF.

The CDR3 loop reads CSAGQDGELFF. DNA for the CDR3: TGCAGTGCTGGACAGGACGGGGAGCTGTTTTTT. J is TRBJ2-2 and V is TRBV20-1; TRBD1 matches at 7 bases. Germline assignment: CDR1 DFQATT and CDR2 SNEGSKA (reference sequence). The length of the CDR3 is 11 residues. V shed 5 bases and J 7 bases; nucleotides not matched to a gene: 1.

The rearrangement links TRBV9 to TRBJ1-1; D uncertain. Trimming took off 7 bases at V and 3 bases at J, with 19 bases between the two ends. This CDR3 is built from 15 residues. Looked up from germline, CDR1 is SGDLS and CDR2 is YYNGEE. CDR3 in DNA: TGTGCCAGCGGCGACCCCGGGAGTCGGCACACTGAAGCTTTCTTT. Protein sequence: CASGDPGSRHTEAFF.

The genes are TRBV19 and TRBJ1-5; 9 nucleotides line up with TRBD1. V was clipped by 4 bases and J by 5 bases; unmatched bases: 9. Germline CDR1 and CDR2: LNHDA and SQIVND (reference sequence). The CDR3 is 16 amino acids. CDR3 protein: CASSNVPGQGDQPQHF. The CDR3 DNA is TGTGCCAGTAGTAACGTCCCGGGACAGGGAGATCAGCCCCAGCATTTT. The full variable domain, completed using reference TRBV19 and TRBJ1-5, is DGGITQSPKYLFRKEGQNVTLSCEQNLNHDAMYWYRQDPGQGLRLIYYSQIVNDFQKGDIAEGYSVSREKKESFPLTVTSAQKNPTAFYLCASSNVPGQGDQPQHFGDGTRLSIL.

The CDR3 sequence is CASSAGTVQETQYF. In nucleotides, the CDR3 is TGTGCCAGCAGCGCCGGGACAGTCCAAGAGACCCAGTACTTC. V and J are TRBV7-3 and TRBJ2-5; TRBD1 aligns across 7 bases. This CDR3 is built from 14 residues. V was pared by 5 bases and J by 1 base, with 4 bases of the junction left unmatched. CDR1 and CDR2 from the germline V gene are SGHTA and FQGTGA.

The rearrangement links TRBV4-2 to TRBJ2-7; D is ambiguous. The V and J ends lost 1 base and 5 bases respectively, with 9 bases between them. The CDR3 sequence is 13 residues long. Germline values: CDR1 LGHNA, CDR2 YNFKEQ. The CDR3 DNA reads TGTGCCAGCAGCCAAGTATCTGTCGACGAGCAGTACTTC. It specifies CASSQVSVDEQYF.

V usage is TRBV9 and J usage is TRBJ1-1; D is uncertain. V gave up 0 bases and J gave up 5 bases, with 8 bases separating them. This CDR3 contains 13 residues. CDR1 is SGDLS and CDR2 is YYNGEE in the germline V gene. CDR3: CASSVGRRTEAFF. CDR3 coding DNA: TGTGCCAGCAGCGTAGGAAGGCGGACTGAAGCTTTCTTT.

The chain has TRBV4-1 and TRBJ2-7; possibly TRBD1 or TRBD2 for D (5 bases each). V dropped 8 bases and J dropped 0 bases, with 14 bases sitting between them. The CDR3 sequence is 14 residues long. Germline values: CDR1 MGHRA, CDR2 YSYEKL. This CDR3 reads CASSEEGASYEQYF. CDR3 nucleotides: TGCGCCAGCTCGGAGGAAGGGGCCTCCTACGAGCAGTACTTC.